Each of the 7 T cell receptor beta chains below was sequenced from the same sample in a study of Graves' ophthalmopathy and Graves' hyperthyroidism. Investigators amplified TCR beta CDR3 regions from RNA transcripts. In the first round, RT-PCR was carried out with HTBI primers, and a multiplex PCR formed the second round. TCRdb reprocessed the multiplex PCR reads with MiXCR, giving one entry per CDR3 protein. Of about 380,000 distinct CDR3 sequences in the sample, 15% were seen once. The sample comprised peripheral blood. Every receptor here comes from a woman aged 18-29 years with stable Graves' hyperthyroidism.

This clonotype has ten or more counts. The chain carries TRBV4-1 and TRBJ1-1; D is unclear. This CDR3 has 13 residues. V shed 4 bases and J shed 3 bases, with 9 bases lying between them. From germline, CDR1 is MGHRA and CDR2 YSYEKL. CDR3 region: CASSPLSYTEAFF. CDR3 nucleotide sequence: TGCGCCAGCAGCCCTCTATCCTACACTGAAGCTTTCTTT.

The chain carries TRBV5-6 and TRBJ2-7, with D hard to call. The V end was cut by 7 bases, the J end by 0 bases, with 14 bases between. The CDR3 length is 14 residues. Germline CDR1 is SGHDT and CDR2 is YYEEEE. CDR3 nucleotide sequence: TGTGCCAGCGGGCTTGGGGTTTCCTCCTACGAGCAGTACTTC. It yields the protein CASGLGVSSYEQYF.

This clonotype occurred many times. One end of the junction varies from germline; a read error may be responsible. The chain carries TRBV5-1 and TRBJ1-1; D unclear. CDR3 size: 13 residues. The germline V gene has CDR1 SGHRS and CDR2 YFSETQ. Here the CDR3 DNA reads TGTGCCAGCAGTTTAGTGCTAGGTACTGAAGCTTTCTTT. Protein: CASSLVLGTEAFF.

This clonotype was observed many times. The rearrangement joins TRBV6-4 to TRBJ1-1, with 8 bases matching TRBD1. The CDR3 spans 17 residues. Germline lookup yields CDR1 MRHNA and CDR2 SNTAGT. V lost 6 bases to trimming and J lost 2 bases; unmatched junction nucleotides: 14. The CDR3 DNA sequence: TGTGCCAGCAGGAGATCACAGGGGGGCGGTATCAACACTGAAGCTTTCTTT. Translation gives CASRRSQGGGINTEAFF.

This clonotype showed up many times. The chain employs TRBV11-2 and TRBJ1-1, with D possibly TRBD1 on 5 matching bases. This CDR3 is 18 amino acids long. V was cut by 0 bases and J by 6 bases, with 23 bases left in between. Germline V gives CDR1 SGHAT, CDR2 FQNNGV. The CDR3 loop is CASSLEGGGPKGRAEAFF. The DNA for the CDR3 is TGTGCCAGCAGCTTAGAGGGGGGGGGACCCAAGGGAAGGGCTGAAGCTTTCTTT.

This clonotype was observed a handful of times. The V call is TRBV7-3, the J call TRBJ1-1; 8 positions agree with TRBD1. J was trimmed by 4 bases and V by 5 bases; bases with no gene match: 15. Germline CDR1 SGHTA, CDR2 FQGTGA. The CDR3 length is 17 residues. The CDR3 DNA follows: TGTGCCAGCAGCCATGACAGGGGCGCTTTTTTTCGCACTGAAGCTTTCTTT. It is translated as CASSHDRGAFFRTEAFF.

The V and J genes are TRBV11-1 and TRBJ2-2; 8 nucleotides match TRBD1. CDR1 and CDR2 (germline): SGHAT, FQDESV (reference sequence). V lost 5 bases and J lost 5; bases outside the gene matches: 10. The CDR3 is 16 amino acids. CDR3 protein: CASSQWTGFSTGELFF. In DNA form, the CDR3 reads TGTGCCAGCAGCCAATGGACAGGGTTTAGTACCGGGGAGCTGTTTTTT.